This T cell receptor beta chain appears in the sequencing data of a study of T cell responses to AZD1222 COVID-19 vaccine. Overall study findings and caveats: White British people made up most donors, females outnumbered males, and clonal diversity was possibly underestimated. Unmutated variant regions are reportedly the target of nearly half of TCRs that are spike-specific.

There are 14 residues in the CDR3. Trimming at V came to 3 bases and at J to 3 bases, leaving 5 bases not matched to a gene. Germline V lookup: CDR1 SGHAT, CDR2 FQDESV (reference sequence). Generated by immunoSEQ multiplex PCR, the TCRdb table keeps only in-frame clones and is missing some. The sample includes roughly 200,000 clones, 88% of them seen just once. Concerning this clone itself: What it binds is unknown.

The specimen was peripheral blood, collected on day 0 of AZD1222 vaccination. This chain connects TRBV11-1 to TRBJ2-7; 7 bases agree with TRBD1. This sequence originates from an adult in good health. Here the CDR3 reads CASSFDRVLYEQYF. As DNA, the CDR3 is TGTGCCAGCAGCTTCGACAGGGTACTCTACGAGCAGTACTTC.